This T cell receptor beta chain originates from a study of cytomegalovirus exposure and HLA in healthy donors. Overall study findings and caveats: When analyzed later, a missense DCLRE1C variant was found to be linked to TCR beta V- and J-gene trimming. A later analysis revealed that TCR association rates differed between HLA loci, peaking at DRB1 and bottoming out at HLA-C. Per a prior analysis, the majority of TCR beta V segments were productive roughly 87% or roughly 30% of the time. The classifier reportedly diagnosed cytomegalovirus status with high specificity and sensitivity.

The PCR had 60 Vbeta and 13 Jbeta primers. Only in-frame clones appear in the TCRdb table, and some are missing; sequencing was by immunoSEQ multiplex PCR. Of around 170,000 clones in the sample, roughly 71% were seen once. For this clone: Its antigen is undetermined. At one boundary the junction diverges from the germline segment, which might be a read error.

The CDR3 has 16 amino acids. The germline gives CDR1 LGHNA, CDR2 YNFKEQ. Sequenced: PBMCs. The receptor was isolated from a girl under 18 in good health and CMV-seronegative. The chain carries TRBV4-2 and TRBJ2-5, with a possible D match to TRBD1 (6 bases). The DNA end is more similar to TRBJ2-7, so the J call may be wrong. CDR3 sequence: CASSKESGQSSYEQYF. Written as DNA, the CDR3 is TGTGCCAGCAGCAAAGAATCCGGACAGTCCTCCTACGAGCAGTACTTC.